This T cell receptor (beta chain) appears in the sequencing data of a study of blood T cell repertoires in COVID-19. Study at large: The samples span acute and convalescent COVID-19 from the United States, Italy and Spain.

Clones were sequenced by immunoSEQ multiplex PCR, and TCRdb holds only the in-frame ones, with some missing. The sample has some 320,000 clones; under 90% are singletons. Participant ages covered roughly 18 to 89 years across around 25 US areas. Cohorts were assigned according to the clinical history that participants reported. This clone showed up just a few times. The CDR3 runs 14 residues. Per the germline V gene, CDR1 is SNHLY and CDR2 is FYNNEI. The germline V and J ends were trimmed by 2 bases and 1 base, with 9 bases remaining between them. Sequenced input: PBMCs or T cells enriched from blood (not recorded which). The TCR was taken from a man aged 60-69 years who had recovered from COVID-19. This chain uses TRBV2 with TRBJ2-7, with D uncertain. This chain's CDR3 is CASSESQVSYEQYF. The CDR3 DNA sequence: TGTGCCAGCAGTGAAAGTCAGGTTTCCTACGAGCAGTACTTC.